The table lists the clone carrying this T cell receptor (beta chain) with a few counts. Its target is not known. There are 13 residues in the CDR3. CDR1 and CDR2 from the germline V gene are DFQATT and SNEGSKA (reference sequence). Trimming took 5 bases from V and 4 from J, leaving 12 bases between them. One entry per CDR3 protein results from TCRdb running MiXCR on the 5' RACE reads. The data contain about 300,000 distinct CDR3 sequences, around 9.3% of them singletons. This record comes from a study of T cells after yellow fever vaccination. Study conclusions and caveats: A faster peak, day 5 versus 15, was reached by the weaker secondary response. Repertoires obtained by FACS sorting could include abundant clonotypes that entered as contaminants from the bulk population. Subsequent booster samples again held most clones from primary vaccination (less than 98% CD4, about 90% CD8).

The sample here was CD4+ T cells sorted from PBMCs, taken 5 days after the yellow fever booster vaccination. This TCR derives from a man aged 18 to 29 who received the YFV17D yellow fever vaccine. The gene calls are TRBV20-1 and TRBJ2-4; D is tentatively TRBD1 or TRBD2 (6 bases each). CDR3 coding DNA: TGCAGTGCTGGAACGGGGGCAAAAAACATTCAGTACTTC. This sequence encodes CSAGTGAKNIQYF.